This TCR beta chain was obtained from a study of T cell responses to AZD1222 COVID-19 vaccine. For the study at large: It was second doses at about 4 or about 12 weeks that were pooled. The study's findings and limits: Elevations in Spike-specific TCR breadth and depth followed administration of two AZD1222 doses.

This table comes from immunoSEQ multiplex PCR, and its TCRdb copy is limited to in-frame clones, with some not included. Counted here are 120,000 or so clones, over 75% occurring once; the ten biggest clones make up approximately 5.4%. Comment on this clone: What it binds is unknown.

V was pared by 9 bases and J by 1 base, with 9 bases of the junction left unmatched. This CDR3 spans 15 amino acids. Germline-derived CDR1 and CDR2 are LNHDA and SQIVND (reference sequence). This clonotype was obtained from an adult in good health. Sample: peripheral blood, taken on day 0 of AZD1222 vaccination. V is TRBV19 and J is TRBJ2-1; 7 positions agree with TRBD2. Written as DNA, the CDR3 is TGTGCCAGCAGCGGTGCAGCGGGGTCCTACAATGAGCAGTTCTTC. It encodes CASSGAAGSYNEQFF.